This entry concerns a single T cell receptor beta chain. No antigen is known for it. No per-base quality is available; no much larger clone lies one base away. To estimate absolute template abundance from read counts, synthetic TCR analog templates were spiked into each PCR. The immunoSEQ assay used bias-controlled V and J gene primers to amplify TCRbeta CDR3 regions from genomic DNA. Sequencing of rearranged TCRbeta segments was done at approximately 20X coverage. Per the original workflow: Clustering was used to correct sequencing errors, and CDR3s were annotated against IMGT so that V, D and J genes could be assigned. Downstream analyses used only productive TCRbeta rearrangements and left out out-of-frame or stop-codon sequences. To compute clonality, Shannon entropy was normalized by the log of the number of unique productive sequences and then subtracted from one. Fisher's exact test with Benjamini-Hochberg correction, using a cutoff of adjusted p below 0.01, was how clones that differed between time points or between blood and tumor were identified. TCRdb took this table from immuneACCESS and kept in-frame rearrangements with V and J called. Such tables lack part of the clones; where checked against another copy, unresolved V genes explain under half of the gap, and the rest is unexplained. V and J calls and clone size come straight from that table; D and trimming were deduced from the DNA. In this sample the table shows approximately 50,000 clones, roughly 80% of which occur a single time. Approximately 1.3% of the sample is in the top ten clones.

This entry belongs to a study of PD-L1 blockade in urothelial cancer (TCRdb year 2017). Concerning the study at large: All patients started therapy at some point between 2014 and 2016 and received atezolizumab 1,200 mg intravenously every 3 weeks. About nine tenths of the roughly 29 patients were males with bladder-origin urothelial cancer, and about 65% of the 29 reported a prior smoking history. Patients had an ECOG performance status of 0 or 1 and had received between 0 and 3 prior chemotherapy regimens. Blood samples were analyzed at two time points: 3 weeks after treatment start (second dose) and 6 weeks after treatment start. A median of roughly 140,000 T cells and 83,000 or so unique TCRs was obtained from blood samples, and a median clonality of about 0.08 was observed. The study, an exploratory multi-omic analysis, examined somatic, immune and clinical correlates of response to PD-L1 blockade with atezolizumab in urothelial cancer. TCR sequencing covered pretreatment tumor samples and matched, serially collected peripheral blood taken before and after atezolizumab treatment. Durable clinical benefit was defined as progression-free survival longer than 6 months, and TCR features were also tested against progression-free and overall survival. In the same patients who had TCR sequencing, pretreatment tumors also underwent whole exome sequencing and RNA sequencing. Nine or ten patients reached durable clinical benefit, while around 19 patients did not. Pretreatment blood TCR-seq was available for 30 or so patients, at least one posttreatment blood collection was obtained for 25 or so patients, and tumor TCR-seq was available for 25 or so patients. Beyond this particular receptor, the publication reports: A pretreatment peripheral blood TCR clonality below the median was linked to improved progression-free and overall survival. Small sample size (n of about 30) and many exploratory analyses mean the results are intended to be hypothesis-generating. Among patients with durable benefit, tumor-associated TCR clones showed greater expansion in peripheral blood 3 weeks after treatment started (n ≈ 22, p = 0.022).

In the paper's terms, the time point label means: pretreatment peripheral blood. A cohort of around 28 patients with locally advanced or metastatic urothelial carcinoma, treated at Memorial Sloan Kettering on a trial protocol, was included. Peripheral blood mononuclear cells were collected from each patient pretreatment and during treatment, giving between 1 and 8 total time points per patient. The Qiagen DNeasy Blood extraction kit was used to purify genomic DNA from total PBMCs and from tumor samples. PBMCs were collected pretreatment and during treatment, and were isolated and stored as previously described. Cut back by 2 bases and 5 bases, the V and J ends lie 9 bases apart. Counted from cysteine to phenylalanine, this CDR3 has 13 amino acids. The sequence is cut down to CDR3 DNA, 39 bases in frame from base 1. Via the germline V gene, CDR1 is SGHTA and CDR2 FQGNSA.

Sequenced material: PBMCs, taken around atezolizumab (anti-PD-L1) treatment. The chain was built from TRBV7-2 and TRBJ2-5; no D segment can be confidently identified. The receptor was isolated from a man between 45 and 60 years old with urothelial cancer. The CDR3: CASSLLVWETQYF. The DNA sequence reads TGTGCCAGCAGCTTATTAGTCTGGGAGACCCAGTACTTC.